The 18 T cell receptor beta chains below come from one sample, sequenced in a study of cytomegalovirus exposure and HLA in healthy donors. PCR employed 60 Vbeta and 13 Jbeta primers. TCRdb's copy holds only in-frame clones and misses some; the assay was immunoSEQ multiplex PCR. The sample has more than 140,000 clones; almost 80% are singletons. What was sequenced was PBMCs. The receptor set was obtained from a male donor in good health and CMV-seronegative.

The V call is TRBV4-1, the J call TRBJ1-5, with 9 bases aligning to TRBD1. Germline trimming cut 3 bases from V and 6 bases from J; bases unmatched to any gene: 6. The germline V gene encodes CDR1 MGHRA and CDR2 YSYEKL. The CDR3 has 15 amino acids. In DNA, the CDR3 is TGCGCCAGCAGCCAGAGACAGGGGGGGTTTCAGCCCCAGCATTTT. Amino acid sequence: CASSQRQGGFQPQHF.

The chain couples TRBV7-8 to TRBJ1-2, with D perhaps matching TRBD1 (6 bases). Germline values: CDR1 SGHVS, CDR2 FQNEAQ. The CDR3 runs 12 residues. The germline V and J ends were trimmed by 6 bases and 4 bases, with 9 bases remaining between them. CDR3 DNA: TGTGCCAGCAGGGGGGGGGCCTATGGCTACACCTTC. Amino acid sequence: CASRGGAYGYTF.

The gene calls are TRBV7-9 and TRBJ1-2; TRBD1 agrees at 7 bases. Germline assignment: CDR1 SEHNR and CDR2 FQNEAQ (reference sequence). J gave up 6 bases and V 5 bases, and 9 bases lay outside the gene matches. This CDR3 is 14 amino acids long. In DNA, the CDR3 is TGTGCCAGCAGCGAACCGACAGGGTACGATGGCTACACCTTC. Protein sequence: CASSEPTGYDGYTF.

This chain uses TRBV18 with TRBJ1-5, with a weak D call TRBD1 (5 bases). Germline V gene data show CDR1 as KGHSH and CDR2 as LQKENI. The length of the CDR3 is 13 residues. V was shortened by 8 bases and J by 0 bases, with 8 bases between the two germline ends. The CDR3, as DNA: TGTGCCAGCACAGGTAATAGCAATCAGCCCCAGCATTTT. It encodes CASTGNSNQPQHF.

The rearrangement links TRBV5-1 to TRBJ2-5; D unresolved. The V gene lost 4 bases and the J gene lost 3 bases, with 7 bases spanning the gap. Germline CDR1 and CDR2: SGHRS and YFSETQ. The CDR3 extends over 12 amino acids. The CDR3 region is CASSVEKETQYF. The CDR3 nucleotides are TGCGCCAGCAGCGTAGAGAAAGAGACCCAGTACTTC. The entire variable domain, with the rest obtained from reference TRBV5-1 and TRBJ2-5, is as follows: KAGVTQTPRYLIKTRGQQVTLSCSPISGHRSVSWYQQTPGQGLQFLFEYFSETQRNKGNFPGRFSGRQFSNSRSEMNVSTLELGDSALYLCASSVEKETQYFGPGTRLLVL.

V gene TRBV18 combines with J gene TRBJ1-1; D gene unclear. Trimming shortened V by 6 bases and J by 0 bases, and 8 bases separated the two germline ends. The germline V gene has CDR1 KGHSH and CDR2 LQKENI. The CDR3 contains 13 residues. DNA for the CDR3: TGTGCCAGCTCCGGGTCGATGAACACTGAAGCTTTCTTT. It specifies CASSGSMNTEAFF.

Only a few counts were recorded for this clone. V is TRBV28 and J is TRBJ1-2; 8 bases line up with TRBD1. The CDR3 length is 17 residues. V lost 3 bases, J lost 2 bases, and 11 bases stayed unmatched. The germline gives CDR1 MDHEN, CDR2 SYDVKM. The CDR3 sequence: CASSLTALGQVNYGYTF. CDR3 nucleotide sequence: TGTGCCAGCAGTTTGACGGCATTGGGACAGGTGAACTATGGCTACACCTTC.

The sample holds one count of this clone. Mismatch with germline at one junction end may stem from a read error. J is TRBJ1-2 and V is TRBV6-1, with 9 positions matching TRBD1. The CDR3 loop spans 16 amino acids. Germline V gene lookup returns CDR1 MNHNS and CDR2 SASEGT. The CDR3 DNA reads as TGTGCCAGCAGTCAAGCCCGGGACAGGGATCGGCATGGCTACACCTTC. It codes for CASSQARDRDRHGYTF.

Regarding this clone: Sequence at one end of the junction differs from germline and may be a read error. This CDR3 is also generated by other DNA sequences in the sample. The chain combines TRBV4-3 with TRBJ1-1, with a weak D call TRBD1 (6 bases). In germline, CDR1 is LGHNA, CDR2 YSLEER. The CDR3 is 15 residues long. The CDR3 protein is CASSQGQGFDTEAFF. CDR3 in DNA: TGCGCTAGCAGCCAAGGCCAGGGGTTTGACACTGAAGCTTTCTTT.

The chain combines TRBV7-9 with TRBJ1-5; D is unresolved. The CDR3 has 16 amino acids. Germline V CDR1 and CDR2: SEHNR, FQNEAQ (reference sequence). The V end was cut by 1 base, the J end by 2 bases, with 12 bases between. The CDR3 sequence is CASSLDSNPGNQPQHF. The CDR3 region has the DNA TGTGCCAGCAGCTTAGATTCCAATCCGGGCAATCAGCCCCAGCATTTT.

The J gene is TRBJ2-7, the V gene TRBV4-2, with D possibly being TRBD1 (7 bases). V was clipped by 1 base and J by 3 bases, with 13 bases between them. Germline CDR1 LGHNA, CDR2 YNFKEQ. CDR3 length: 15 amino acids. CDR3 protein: CASSQGGTDFYEQYF. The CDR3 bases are TGTGCCAGCAGCCAAGGCGGGACAGATTTCTACGAGCAGTACTTC.

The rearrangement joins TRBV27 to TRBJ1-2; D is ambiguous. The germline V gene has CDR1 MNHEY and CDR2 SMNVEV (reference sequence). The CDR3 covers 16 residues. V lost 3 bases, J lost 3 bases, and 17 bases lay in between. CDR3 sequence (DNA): TGTGCCAGCAGTTTCCCTTACGACGACTCCCACTATGGCTACACCTTC. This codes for CASSFPYDDSHYGYTF.

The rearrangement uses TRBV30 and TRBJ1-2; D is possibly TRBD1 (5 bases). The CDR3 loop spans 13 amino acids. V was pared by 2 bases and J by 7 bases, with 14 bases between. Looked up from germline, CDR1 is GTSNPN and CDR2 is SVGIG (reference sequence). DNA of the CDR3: TGTGCCTGGAGTCCCGTAGGGGTTAGTGGCTACACCTTC. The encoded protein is CAWSPVGVSGYTF.

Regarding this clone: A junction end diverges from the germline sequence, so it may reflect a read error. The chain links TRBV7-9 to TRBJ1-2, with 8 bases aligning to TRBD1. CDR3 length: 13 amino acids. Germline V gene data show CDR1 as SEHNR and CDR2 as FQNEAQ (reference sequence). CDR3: CSSSLAGGAGYTF. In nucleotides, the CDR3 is TGTTCCAGCAGCTTAGCAGGGGGCGCGGGCTACACCTTC.

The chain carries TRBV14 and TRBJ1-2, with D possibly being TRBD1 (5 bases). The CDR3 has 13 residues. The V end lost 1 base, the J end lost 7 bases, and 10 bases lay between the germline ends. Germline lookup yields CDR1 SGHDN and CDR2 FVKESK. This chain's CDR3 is CASSQVQAAGYTF. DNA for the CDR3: TGTGCCAGCAGCCAAGTACAGGCGGCTGGCTACACCTTC.

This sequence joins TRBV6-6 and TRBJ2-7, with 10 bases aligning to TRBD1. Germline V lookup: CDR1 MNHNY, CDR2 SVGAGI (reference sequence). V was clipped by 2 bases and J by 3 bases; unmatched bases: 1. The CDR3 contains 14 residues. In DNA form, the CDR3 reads TGTGCCAGCAGTTACGACAGGGGGCACTACGAGCAGTACTTC. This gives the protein CASSYDRGHYEQYF.

The CDR3 region is CASSYESPAKNIQYF. CDR3 in DNA: TGTGCCAGCAGTTACGAGTCTCCAGCCAAAAACATTCAGTACTTC. The V and J genes are TRBV6-5 and TRBJ2-4; the D is unclear. V lost 2 bases and J lost 0, with 8 bases in between. CDR1 and CDR2 from the germline V gene are MNHEY and SVGAGI. The CDR3 has 15 residues.

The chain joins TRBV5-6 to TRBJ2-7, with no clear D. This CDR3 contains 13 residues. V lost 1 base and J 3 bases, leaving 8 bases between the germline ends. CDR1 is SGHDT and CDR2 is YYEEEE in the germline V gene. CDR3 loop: CASSLSSYYEQYF. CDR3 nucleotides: TGTGCCAGCAGCTTGAGCTCCTACTACGAGCAGTACTTC.